The 28 T cell receptor beta chains presented below share a single source sample, sequenced in a study of cytomegalovirus exposure and HLA in healthy donors. Primers included in the PCR were 60 Vbeta and 13 Jbeta primers. Data came from immunoSEQ multiplex PCR; TCRdb stores just in-frame clones and leaves some out. Of about 160,000 clones in the sample, roughly 82% were seen once. The source material was PBMCs. The origin of the receptors is a man aged 45 to 65 in good health and CMV-seropositive.

The chain recombines TRBV7-2 with TRBJ2-5; 8 bases agree with TRBD2. Trimming took 5 bases from V and 3 from J; bases not matched to a gene: 5. The length of the CDR3 is 14 residues. Germline lookup yields CDR1 SGHTA and CDR2 FQGNSA. CDR3 bases: TGTGCCAGCAGCCGGGGGGGCAGGGAAGAGACCCAGTACTTC. Protein product: CASSRGGREETQYF.

This clone was seen more than once but under ten times. The J gene is TRBJ1-1, the V gene TRBV19, with unresolved D. CDR1 and CDR2 from the germline V gene are LNHDA and SQIVND (reference sequence). V was trimmed by 3 bases and J by 7 bases, leaving 6 bases between them. The CDR3 is 11 residues long. In nucleotides, the CDR3 is TGTGCCAGTAGTATGGCCCGTGAAGCTTTCTTT. This gives the protein CASSMAREAFF. The complete variable domain, with remaining parts taken from reference TRBV19 and TRBJ1-1, reads DGGITQSPKYLFRKEGQNVTLSCEQNLNHDAMYWYRQDPGQGLRLIYYSQIVNDFQKGDIAEGYSVSREKKESFPLTVTSAQKNPTAFYLCASSMAREAFFGQGTRLTVV.

The table lists this clone with a count of one. The CDR3 loop reads CASRMTELSGNTIYF. The CDR3 bases are TGTGCCAGCAGGATGACAGAACTCTCTGGAAACACCATATATTTT. The chain is built from TRBV6-5 and TRBJ1-3, with D possibly being TRBD1 (5 bases). Looked up from germline, CDR1 is MNHEY and CDR2 is SVGAGI. The V gene lost 6 bases and the J gene lost 0 bases, with 12 bases spanning the gap. The CDR3 length is 15 residues.

The chain has TRBV6-1 and TRBJ2-4, with 7 bases identical to TRBD1. V was pared by 5 bases and J by 8 bases, with 9 bases of the junction left unmatched. The CDR3 covers 14 residues. CDR1 is MNHNS and CDR2 is SASEGT in the germline V gene. The CDR3 protein is CASSPGQTFYIQYF. As DNA, the CDR3 is TGTGCCAGCAGTCCGGGACAGACCTTTTACATTCAGTACTTC.

The genes are TRBV11-2 and TRBJ2-7; D remains ambiguous. CDR1 and CDR2 from the germline V gene are SGHAT and FQNNGV. This CDR3 has 15 residues. V was clipped by 5 bases and J by 1 base, with 15 bases between them. The CDR3 nucleotides are TGTGCCAGCAGCCCTCCCAGTGGGCAGTCCTACGAGCAGTACTTC. Its protein product is CASSPPSGQSYEQYF.

Concerning this clone: A read error may produce the germline difference seen at one junction end. This chain joins TRBV4-2 and TRBJ1-2, with 7 bases identical to TRBD1. Germline loops: CDR1 LGHNA, CDR2 YNFKEQ. The CDR3 loop spans 14 amino acids. As DNA, the CDR3 is TGTGCCAGCAGCCACACCAAGGGATCAGGCGGGACAGCCTTC. This sequence encodes CASSHTKGSGGTAF.

V is TRBV19 and J is TRBJ2-5; TRBD2 matches 14 bases. The length of the CDR3 is 16 residues. The V gene end was trimmed by 6 bases and the J gene end by 3 bases; junction bases not matched to a gene: 6. CDR1 and CDR2 from the germline V gene are LNHDA and SQIVND (reference sequence). CDR3 nucleotides: TGTGCCAGTAGCCAAAGGGGACTAGCGGGAGAAGAGACCCAGTACTTC. Translation gives CASSQRGLAGEETQYF. The full variable domain, with the rest looked up from reference TRBV19 and TRBJ2-5, is DGGITQSPKYLFRKEGQNVTLSCEQNLNHDAMYWYRQDPGQGLRLIYYSQIVNDFQKGDIAEGYSVSREKKESFPLTVTSAQKNPTAFYLCASSQRGLAGEETQYFGPGTRLLVL.

Points on this clone: The junction shows a germline mismatch at one end, possibly a read error. V usage is TRBV7-9 and J usage is TRBJ2-6, with 11 bases matching TRBD1. Germline loops: CDR1 SEHNR, CDR2 FQNEAQ (reference sequence). The CDR3 runs 18 residues. The CDR3 sequence: CSSSRGTGGFLGANVLTF. DNA for the CDR3: TGTTCCAGCAGCCGGGGGACAGGGGGGTTTCTTGGGGCCAACGTCCTGACTTTC.

The chain employs TRBV28 and TRBJ1-4; the match to TRBD1 covers 8 bases. The CDR3 consists of 15 residues. V was pared by 2 bases and J by 6 bases, with 5 bases of the junction left unmatched. Germline values: CDR1 MDHEN, CDR2 SYDVKM. CDR3 coding DNA: TGTGCCAGCAGTTTAGGCGGGACAGGAGATGAAAAACTGTTTTTT. Translated: CASSLGGTGDEKLFF.

The genes are TRBV7-8 and TRBJ1-2; 9 nucleotides align to TRBD1. CDR1 and CDR2 (germline): SGHVS, FQNEAQ. The V gene end was trimmed by 1 base and the J gene end by 4 bases; junction bases not matched to a gene: 1. The CDR3 consists of 14 residues. The CDR3 region has the DNA TGTGCCAGCAGCTTAGGACAGGGGGTCTATGGCTACACCTTC. Its protein is CASSLGQGVYGYTF. Variable domain in full (rest from reference TRBV7-8 and TRBJ1-2): GAGVSQSPRYKVAKRGQDVALRCDPISGHVSLFWYQQALGQGPEFLTYFQNEAQLDKSGLPSDRFFAERPEGSVSTLKIQRTQQEDSAVYLCASSLGQGVYGYTFGSGTRLTVV.

The chain uses TRBV4-1 and TRBJ2-6; 9 bases map to TRBD2. Germline V gene sequence: CDR1 MGHRA, CDR2 YSYEKL. V gave up 3 bases and J gave up 0 bases; unmatched junction bases: 6. CDR3 length: 18 amino acids. The CDR3: CASSQWTSVVSGANVLTF. CDR3 nucleotide sequence: TGCGCCAGCAGCCAGTGGACTAGCGTGGTCTCTGGGGCCAACGTCCTGACTTTC.

The chain is built from TRBV7-9 and TRBJ1-2; TRBD1 matches at 7 bases. The CDR3 is 13 amino acids. CDR1 is SEHNR, CDR2 FQNEAQ, per germline (reference sequence). V gave up 10 bases and J gave up 6 bases; unmatched junction bases: 11. CDR3 sequence: CATDDRDQNGYTF. The CDR3, as DNA: TGTGCCACCGATGACAGGGACCAAAATGGCTACACCTTC.

The sample holds one count of this clone. The chain recombines TRBV9 with TRBJ1-2; 9 positions match TRBD1. CDR3 length: 17 residues. Germline loops: CDR1 SGDLS, CDR2 YYNGEE. Unmatched junction bases numbered 10, after V lost 0 bases and J lost 4 bases. CDR3 nucleotide sequence: TGTGCCAGCAGCGTAGGCCGGACAGGGGAGTTTGTCTATGGCTACACCTTC. This translates into CASSVGRTGEFVYGYTF.

The rearrangement uses TRBV6-1 and TRBJ2-1, with 8 bases aligning to TRBD2. The CDR3 spans 14 residues. V was pared by 2 bases and J by 6 bases, with 3 bases of the junction left unmatched. Germline V lookup: CDR1 MNHNS, CDR2 SASEGT. Here the CDR3 DNA reads TGTGCCAGCAGTGAATATCGGGGGGGCAATGAGCAGTTCTTC. This codes for CASSEYRGGNEQFF.

This chain joins TRBV5-4 and TRBJ1-1, with D unclear. Germline values: CDR1 SGHNT, CDR2 YYREEE (reference sequence). This CDR3 is built from 15 residues. V was clipped by 0 bases and J by 1 base, with 10 bases between them. The CDR3 loop reads CASSLEKLKNTEAFF. DNA of the CDR3: TGTGCCAGCAGCTTGGAAAAACTTAAGAACACTGAAGCTTTCTTT.

The rearrangement joins TRBV2 to TRBJ1-6, with D maybe TRBD1 (6 bases). The CDR3 is 15 amino acids. CDR1 is SNHLY and CDR2 is FYNNEI in the germline V gene. V lost 1 base and J 7 bases, leaving 11 bases between the germline ends. CDR3 region: CASSEEGGGNSPLHF. In DNA form, the CDR3 reads TGTGCCAGCAGTGAAGAAGGGGGGGGAAATTCACCCCTCCACTTT. Full variable domain (remainder filled in from reference TRBV2 and TRBJ1-6): EPEVTQTPSHQVTQMGQEVILRCVPISNHLYFYWYRQILGQKVEFLVSFYNNEISEKSEIFDDQFSVERPDGSNFTLKIRSTKLEDSAMYFCASSEEGGGNSPLHFGNGTRLTVT.

V usage is TRBV5-5 and J usage is TRBJ1-2; tentatively, D is TRBD1 (6 bases). CDR1 is SGHKS, CDR2 YYEKEE, per germline (reference sequence). There are 15 residues in the CDR3. V lost 4 bases and J lost 3, with 16 bases in between. CDR3 sequence reads: CASSQGQNSYYGYTF. The CDR3 DNA sequence: TGTGCCAGCAGCCAAGGACAGAATTCGTACTATGGCTACACCTTC.

The rearrangement links TRBV19 to TRBJ1-3; TRBD1 aligns across 7 bases. The germline V gene encodes CDR1 LNHDA and CDR2 SQIVND (reference sequence). This CDR3 has 16 residues. Trimming at V came to 10 bases and at J to 11 bases, leaving 23 bases not matched to a gene. CDR3 sequence: CATQGLDAARKSAIYF. The DNA for the CDR3 is TGTGCCACACAGGGGCTTGATGCGGCACGGAAGTCCGCCATATATTTT. Filled out from reference TRBV19 and TRBJ1-3, the complete variable domain reads DGGITQSPKYLFRKEGQNVTLSCEQNLNHDAMYWYRQDPGQGLRLIYYSQIVNDFQKGDIAEGYSVSREKKESFPLTVTSAQKNPTAFYLCATQGLDAARKSAIYFGEGSWLTVV.

About this clone itself: Different DNA sequences within this sample yield the same CDR3. The gene calls are TRBV6-1 and TRBJ1-1; the match to TRBD1 covers 7 bases. The CDR3 extends over 14 amino acids. Per germline, CDR1 MNHNS and CDR2 SASEGT. Trimming took 3 bases from V and 5 from J; bases not matched to a gene: 6. CDR3 DNA sequence: TGTGCCAGCAGTGACGGCCAGGGGGATACTGAAGCTTTCTTT. It yields the protein CASSDGQGDTEAFF.

The chain carries TRBV11-2 and TRBJ2-7; 8 bases line up with TRBD1. The V segment lost 5 bases and the J segment 2 bases; nucleotides outside the gene matches: 11. The CDR3 is made up of 16 amino acids. Germline loops: CDR1 SGHAT, CDR2 FQNNGV. CDR3 bases: TGTGCCAGCAGCCCGCGTCAGGGGGCGCTCACCTACGAGCAGTACGTC. Residues: CASSPRQGALTYEQYV.

The gene calls are TRBV19 and TRBJ1-1; the match to TRBD1 covers 11 bases. The CDR3 covers 15 residues. The germline V gene encodes CDR1 LNHDA and CDR2 SQIVND (reference sequence). V dropped 5 bases and J dropped 1; count of bases not matched to a gene: 3. The CDR3 reads CASSPGTGGNTEAFF. CDR3 bases: TGTGCCAGTAGTCCAGGGACAGGGGGGAACACTGAAGCTTTCTTT.

The chain uses TRBV4-1 and TRBJ1-4, with 8 nucleotides matching TRBD1. Unmatched junction bases numbered 6, after V lost 2 bases and J lost 7 bases. Germline loops: CDR1 MGHRA, CDR2 YSYEKL. CDR3 length equals 15 residues. CDR3 sequence: CASSQQGARGEKLFF. DNA of the CDR3: TGCGCCAGCAGCCAACAGGGGGCACGGGGTGAAAAACTGTTTTTT.

V gene TRBV2 combines with J gene TRBJ2-7; D uncertain. The CDR3 totals 16 residues. The germline V and J ends were trimmed by 6 bases and 3 bases, with 21 bases remaining between them. Looked up from germline, CDR1 is SNHLY and CDR2 is FYNNEI. The CDR3 loop reads CASSPLGGSTYYEQYV. The CDR3 bases are TGTGCCAGCAGCCCTCTCGGCGGAAGTACCTACTACGAGCAGTACGTC.

The chain couples TRBV9 to TRBJ2-3; TRBD2 agrees at 8 bases. CDR1 is SGDLS, CDR2 YYNGEE, per germline. Losses at the gene ends were 4 bases for V and 3 bases for J; bases not matched to a gene: 1. This CDR3 has 13 residues. CDR3 DNA: TGTGCCAGCAGCCGGGGGGGGACAGATACGCAGTATTTT. It specifies CASSRGGTDTQYF.

The V and J genes are TRBV11-2 and TRBJ2-2; 12 positions agree with TRBD2. Germline lookup yields CDR1 SGHAT and CDR2 FQNNGV. The CDR3 loop spans 19 amino acids. With 5 bases clipped from V and 0 bases from J, the junction kept 10 bases outside the gene matches. This CDR3 is CASSVPGLAGSANTGELFF. The CDR3, as DNA: TGTGCCAGCAGCGTACCGGGACTAGCGGGTTCCGCGAACACCGGGGAGCTGTTTTTT.

V usage is TRBV30 and J usage is TRBJ2-2, with D maybe TRBD2 (5 bases). Trimming removed 3 bases at V and 2 bases at J, with 10 bases between. CDR3 size: 14 residues. The germline gives CDR1 GTSNPN, CDR2 SVGIG (reference sequence). The CDR3 nucleotides read TGTGCCTGGAGGACCAGACTAAACACCGGGGAGCTGTTTTTT. Translation: CAWRTRLNTGELFF.

V is TRBV9 and J is TRBJ2-5, with D maybe TRBD2 (7 bases). This CDR3 is built from 16 residues. Trimming took 4 bases from V and 4 from J, leaving 20 bases between them. Germline V gene sequence: CDR1 SGDLS, CDR2 YYNGEE. CDR3 DNA: TGTGCCAGCAGCCCTTTAAAGGGGGGGCCGGGAGAGACCCAGTACTTC. Protein: CASSPLKGGPGETQYF.

This clone occurred a few times. This chain uses TRBV2 with TRBJ2-1, with 10 bases identical to TRBD2. Germline CDR1 SNHLY, CDR2 FYNNEI. The CDR3 totals 15 residues. V shed 4 bases and J 7 bases; nucleotides not matched to a gene: 7. CDR3 sequence reads: CASSVASGSWNEQFF. CDR3 bases: TGTGCCAGCAGTGTGGCTAGCGGGAGTTGGAATGAGCAGTTCTTC.